This T cell receptor beta chain was sequenced during a study of blood T cell repertoires in COVID-19. Deletions cut 6 bases from V and 5 bases from J, with 16 bases between. The CDR3 is made up of 14 amino acids. Germline-derived CDR1 and CDR2 are MNHEY and SMNVEV (reference sequence). Some clones are missing from TCRdb's copy, which holds only in-frame ones; the method was immunoSEQ multiplex PCR. Of about 180,000 clones listed, around 86% are singletons. The V and J genes are TRBV27 and TRBJ1-1; perhaps TRBD1 as D (5 bases). The TCR sequence derives from a woman in her 30s with active or convalescent COVID-19. Sequencing input: peripheral blood. CDR3 coding DNA: TGTGCCAGCAGCCACTCTTCAGGGACTACTGAAGCTTTCTTT. The encoded protein is CASSHSSGTTEAFF.